The 27 T cell receptor beta chains below all came from one sample that was sequenced in a study of blood T cell repertoires in COVID-19. TCRdb keeps only in-frame clones here, not all; method: immunoSEQ multiplex PCR. The data contain 200,000 to 250,000 clones, 75% to 90% of them singletons. The source material was peripheral blood. Receptor source: a man younger than 40 who had recovered from COVID-19.

The chain uses TRBV30 and TRBJ1-1; no clear D gene. The V end lost 2 bases, the J end lost 0 bases, and 10 bases lay between the germline ends. The CDR3 spans 14 residues. Germline V gives CDR1 GTSNPN, CDR2 SVGIG (reference sequence). The CDR3 spells CAWSMLAVNTEAFF. Written as DNA, the CDR3 is TGTGCCTGGAGTATGTTGGCGGTGAACACTGAAGCTTTCTTT.

The chain combines TRBV29-1 with TRBJ1-2; weak D call: TRBD1 (6 bases). Between the trimmed V and J ends, which lost 6 bases and 7 bases, there was a span of 15 bases. The CDR3 has 12 amino acids. Germline-derived CDR1 and CDR2 are SQVTM and ANQGSEA. CDR3 amino acids: CSVGQSATGYTF. The CDR3 DNA reads TGCAGCGTCGGACAGTCGGCTACTGGCTACACCTTC.

This chain connects TRBV19 to TRBJ1-1, with unresolved D. The V end was cut by 4 bases, the J end by 3 bases, with 15 bases between. CDR3 length: 15 residues. CDR1 and CDR2 from the germline V gene are LNHDA and SQIVND (reference sequence). The CDR3 nucleotides are TGTGCCAGTAGTAATCGTGCCGGGGTACACACTGAAGCTTTCTTT. This codes for CASSNRAGVHTEAFF.

This chain joins TRBV11-2 and TRBJ2-7; maybe TRBD1 (7 bases). Germline V gene data show CDR1 as SGHAT and CDR2 as FQNNGV. The CDR3 spans 16 residues. Trimming took 2 bases from V and 3 from J, leaving 17 bases between them. DNA for the CDR3: TGTGCCAGCAGCTTAACTATGCAGGGGGGACTCTACGAGCAGTACTTC. Its protein product is CASSLTMQGGLYEQYF.

CDR3 protein: CASSDFRSGGRYEQYF. The CDR3 DNA reads TGTGCCAGCAGTGATTTTCGCAGCGGGGGCCGATACGAGCAGTACTTC. The rearrangement uses TRBV2 and TRBJ2-7, with 8 bases identical to TRBD2. The CDR3 extends over 16 amino acids. With 3 bases clipped from V and 4 bases from J, the junction kept 11 bases outside the gene matches. The germline gives CDR1 SNHLY, CDR2 FYNNEI.

The V and J genes are TRBV6-5 and TRBJ2-1, with 7 bases that match TRBD2. V trimming: 6 bases; J trimming: 10 bases; junction bases outside the gene matches: 9. CDR3 length: 13 amino acids. The germline V gene has CDR1 MNHEY and CDR2 SVGAGI. The CDR3 spells CASRRPGTTEQFF. For the CDR3, the DNA is TGTGCCAGCAGACGTCCCGGGACTACCGAGCAGTTCTTC.

The chain uses TRBV5-1 and TRBJ2-1, with 9 nucleotides matching TRBD1. The CDR3 is made up of 17 amino acids. V lost 2 bases to trimming and J lost 2 bases; unmatched junction nucleotides: 8. Germline V CDR1 and CDR2: SGHRS, YFSETQ. CDR3 residues: CASSLGGRDRAYNEQFF. In nucleotides, the CDR3 is TGCGCCAGCAGCTTAGGAGGGAGGGACAGGGCCTACAATGAGCAGTTCTTC.

The chain is built from TRBV20-1 and TRBJ1-1, with D possibly matching TRBD1 (5 bases). This CDR3 region has 12 residues. V lost 3 bases and J lost 3, with 8 bases in between. Germline V gene sequence: CDR1 DFQATT, CDR2 SNEGSKA (reference sequence). The CDR3 sequence: CSASARDTEAFF. The CDR3 coding sequence is TGCAGTGCTAGTGCCAGGGACACTGAAGCTTTCTTT.

This clone was recorded only once. The chain joins TRBV28 to TRBJ2-7; TRBD1 matches 9 bases. Per the germline V gene, CDR1 is MDHEN and CDR2 is SYDVKM. V dropped 7 bases and J dropped 0; count of bases not matched to a gene: 10. The CDR3 has 16 amino acids. The CDR3 DNA follows: TGTGCCAGCACCCCCGGCCTGGGACAGGGCTCCTACGAGCAGTACTTC. Its translation is CASTPGLGQGSYEQYF.

The chain is built from TRBV19 and TRBJ1-6, with TRBD1 matching over 10 bases. This CDR3 comprises 15 residues. The germline V gene encodes CDR1 LNHDA and CDR2 SQIVND (reference sequence). The trim removed 10 bases at V and 7 bases at J, leaving 10 bases unmatched. CDR3 sequence: CATEGGQGQNSPLHF. The CDR3 region has the DNA TGTGCCACCGAGGGGGGACAGGGGCAAAATTCACCCCTCCACTTT.

The CDR3 DNA reads as TGTGCCAGCAGCCACGTAGCGGGGGCCCCAGATACGCAGTATTTT. This translates into CASSHVAGAPDTQYF. V usage is TRBV3-1 (or the pseudogene TRBV3-2) and J usage is TRBJ2-3; TRBD2 agrees at 9 bases. After removal of 3 bases from V and 4 bases from J, the junction contained 5 bases not matched to a gene. CDR1 is LGHDT, CDR2 YNNKEL, per germline (reference sequence). This CDR3 contains 15 residues.

This CDR3 reads CASRSSYNEQFF. CDR3 in DNA: TGCGCCAGCAGGAGCTCCTACAATGAGCAGTTCTTC. The rearrangement uses TRBV5-1 and TRBJ2-1; D unclear. This CDR3 region has 12 residues. CDR1 is SGHRS, CDR2 YFSETQ, per germline. Trimming cost V 5 bases and J 0 bases, with 3 bases left between them.

This clone was recorded once. This sequence joins TRBV29-1 and TRBJ2-1, with 7 positions matching TRBD1. Germline V gene lookup returns CDR1 SQVTM and CDR2 ANQGSEA. V was pared by 1 base and J by 8 bases, with 2 bases of the junction left unmatched. This CDR3 region has 12 residues. The CDR3 DNA reads as TGCAGCGTTGAAGGAGGGGGCTATGAGCAGTTCTTC. It encodes CSVEGGGYEQFF.

The chain has TRBV7-9 and TRBJ1-5; D remains unclear. The CDR3 contains 17 residues. Germline CDR1 SEHNR, CDR2 FQNEAQ (reference sequence). Trimming pared 1 base from V and 0 bases from J, leaving 13 bases between. CDR3 DNA sequence: TGTGCCAGCAGCTTAGTATTGGGAGACTATAGCAATCAGCCCCAGCATTTT. Translation: CASSLVLGDYSNQPQHF.

This chain joins TRBV5-4 and TRBJ1-6; 12 bases align to TRBD1. Germline CDR1 SGHNT, CDR2 YYREEE (reference sequence). The V and J ends lost 4 bases and 10 bases, in that order; junction bases with no gene match: 9. The CDR3 runs 16 residues. The DNA for the CDR3 is TGTGCCAGCAGCCCCCTAATGGGACAGGGGGCCTCACCCCTCCACTTT. This gives the protein CASSPLMGQGASPLHF.

The rearrangement joins TRBV29-1 to TRBJ2-3; 8 positions agree with TRBD1. Germline assignment: CDR1 SQVTM and CDR2 ANQGSEA. The V and J ends lost 6 bases and 0 bases, in that order; junction bases with no gene match: 11. The CDR3 length is 16 residues. The CDR3 sequence: CSVEDREASSTDTQYF. The CDR3 DNA reads as TGCAGCGTAGAGGACAGGGAGGCCTCTAGCACAGATACGCAGTATTTT.

This chain joins TRBV7-6 and TRBJ1-2; TRBD1 agrees at 7 bases. The germline CDR1 and CDR2 sequences are SGHVS and FNYEAQ. J gave up 0 bases and V 2 bases, and 6 bases lay outside the gene matches. CDR3 length equals 16 residues. The CDR3 protein is CASSLRPRGANYGYTF. In nucleotides, the CDR3 is TGTGCCAGCAGCTTACGACCCAGGGGGGCTAACTATGGCTACACCTTC.

This clone was detected many times. The chain couples TRBV7-9 to TRBJ1-3; D is possibly TRBD1 (6 bases). Germline values: CDR1 SEHNR, CDR2 FQNEAQ (reference sequence). The CDR3 contains 14 residues. The V end lost 6 bases, the J end lost 7 bases, and 16 bases lay between the germline ends. CDR3 loop: CASRPTGPRNTIYF. CDR3 DNA sequence: TGTGCCAGCAGGCCAACAGGGCCGCGGAACACCATATATTTT.

The J gene is TRBJ1-1, the V gene TRBV29-1, with no clear D. V shed 7 bases and J shed 4 bases, with 19 bases lying between them. The CDR3 length is 14 residues. The V gene's germline CDR1 is SQVTM and CDR2 ANQGSEA. CDR3 amino acids: CSGVMGPRGTEAFF. The DNA of the CDR3 is TGCAGCGGAGTAATGGGCCCCCGGGGCACTGAAGCTTTCTTT.

The chain uses TRBV11-2 and TRBJ2-3; no firm D call. V was cut by 0 bases and J by 4 bases, with 11 bases left in between. Germline values: CDR1 SGHAT, CDR2 FQNNGV. The CDR3 length is 15 residues. The CDR3 region has the DNA TGTGCCAGCAGCTTAGATTTTTACAGCTCAGATACGCAGTATTTT. It encodes CASSLDFYSSDTQYF. The variable domain in full, with the rest retrieved from reference TRBV11-2 and TRBJ2-3, is EAGVAQSPRYKIIEKRQSVAFWCNPISGHATLYWYQQILGQGPKLLIQFQNNGVVDDSQLPKDRFSAERLKGVDSTLKIQPAKLEDSAVYLCASSLDFYSSDTQYFGPGTRLTVL.

This clone was observed once. The V and J genes are TRBV13 and TRBJ1-2; D is undetermined. V was pared by 1 base and J by 4 bases, with 4 bases between. Germline CDR1 reads PRHDT; CDR2 reads FYEKMQ (reference sequence). The CDR3 contains 12 residues. The CDR3 DNA reads as TGTGCCAGCAGCTTAGCCCTCTATGGCTACACCTTC. The encoded protein is CASSLALYGYTF.

The rearrangement joins TRBV4-2 to TRBJ1-2, with TRBD1 matching 12 bases. The CDR3 spans 18 residues. V shed 0 bases, J shed 9 bases, and the junction held 14 bases outside the gene matches. Germline loops: CDR1 LGHNA, CDR2 YNFKEQ. The CDR3 DNA is TGTGCCAGCAGCCAAGATGGGGGACAGGGGGCTGGGGTTCCGCGCTACACCTTC. Protein: CASSQDGGQGAGVPRYTF.

CDR3 coding DNA: TGTGCCAGCTCACCACGTGCGTCTCCGGGACAGGGGGTCTACGAGCAGTACTTC. Translating it yields CASSPRASPGQGVYEQYF. The chain employs TRBV18 and TRBJ2-7, with TRBD1 identical over 11 bases. V trimming: 1 base; J trimming: 3 bases; junction bases outside the gene matches: 11. The CDR3 loop spans 18 amino acids. Germline values: CDR1 KGHSH, CDR2 LQKENI.

This rearrangement joins TRBV3-1 (or the pseudogene TRBV3-2) to TRBJ2-7, with a tentative D call TRBD2 (6 bases). The germline V gene has CDR1 LGHDT and CDR2 YNNKEL (reference sequence). Between the trimmed V and J ends, which lost 3 bases and 4 bases, there was a span of 10 bases. This CDR3 region has 13 residues. The CDR3, as DNA: TGTGCCAGCAGCCAGGGGGGTGCGTACGAGCAGTACTTC. Protein: CASSQGGAYEQYF.

The V call is TRBV6-1, the J call TRBJ2-7; D might be TRBD1 (5 bases). CDR3 length: 16 residues. The V gene's germline CDR1 is MNHNS and CDR2 SASEGT. V was pared by 2 bases and J by 3 bases, with 17 bases between. The CDR3 sequence is CASSEWGRWSFYEQYF. The CDR3 DNA is TGTGCCAGCAGTGAATGGGGCCGTTGGTCATTCTACGAGCAGTACTTC.

The CDR3 is CASSPGQLTEAFF. The CDR3 bases are TGTGCCAGTAGTCCGGGACAGCTAACTGAAGCTTTCTTT. This sequence joins TRBV19 and TRBJ1-1; 7 bases map to TRBD1. The CDR3 spans 13 residues. Germline V lookup: CDR1 LNHDA, CDR2 SQIVND (reference sequence). The V and J ends lost 5 bases and 5 bases, in that order; junction bases with no gene match: 5. The full variable domain, its missing parts supplied by reference TRBV19 and TRBJ1-1, is DGGITQSPKYLFRKEGQNVTLSCEQNLNHDAMYWYRQDPGQGLRLIYYSQIVNDFQKGDIAEGYSVSREKKESFPLTVTSAQKNPTAFYLCASSPGQLTEAFFGQGTRLTVV.

This sequence joins TRBV20-1 and TRBJ1-2, with 7 positions matching TRBD1. The V gene end was trimmed by 3 bases and the J gene end by 11 bases; junction bases not matched to a gene: 6. The V gene's germline CDR1 is DFQATT and CDR2 SNEGSKA (reference sequence). The CDR3 length is 11 residues. The CDR3 DNA reads as TGCAGTGCTAGTCTAGGACAGGATTACACCTTC. This sequence encodes CSASLGQDYTF.